This passage covers 30 T cell receptor beta chains from one sample sequenced in a study of vaccination and CD4 T cells after COVID-19. The treatment: approximately 11-day PBMC culture with coronavirus spike peptide pools or control peptides (ViraFEST assay). Sequencing of DNA taken from cultured CD4+ T cells relied on the Oncomine TCR Beta short-read assay. One entry per CDR3 protein results from TCRdb running MiXCR on the PCR reads. The sample carries about 15,000 distinct CDR3 sequences, around 50% recorded once. The antigens of these receptors remain unknown. The source material was CD4+ T cells from blood, cultured in vitro. Source of these receptors: a human donor who had recovered from COVID-19.

The CDR3 DNA sequence: TGCAGTGCCCTCCCCCGGGATAGCGGGCCTTCCTACGAGCAGTACTTC. Translation gives CSALPRDSGPSYEQYF. This chain connects TRBV20-1 to TRBJ2-7, with TRBD2 identical over 7 bases. The CDR3 spans 16 residues. V lost 6 bases, J lost 1 base, and 15 bases stayed unmatched. Germline lookup yields CDR1 DFQATT and CDR2 SNEGSKA (reference sequence).

A few counts support this clonotype. CDR3 DNA sequence: TGTGCCAGCACCGGACAGGGAGACACTGAAGCTTTCTTT. Protein product: CASTGQGDTEAFF. This chain connects TRBV25-1 to TRBJ1-1, with 8 bases lining up with TRBD1. The germline CDR1 and CDR2 sequences are MGHDK and SYGVNS. The CDR3 extends over 13 amino acids. V shed 7 bases, J shed 3 bases, and the junction held 4 bases outside the gene matches.

The chain joins TRBV6-2 or TRBV6-3 to TRBJ1-2; no reliable D call. Germline V gene data show CDR1 as MNHEY and CDR2 as SVGEGT. Between the trimmed V and J ends, which lost 6 bases and 3 bases, there was a span of 8 bases. The CDR3 has 12 residues. Written as DNA, the CDR3 is TGTGCCAGCAGCCCCCGGGACTATGGCTACACCTTC. Translation: CASSPRDYGYTF.

The rearrangement joins TRBV7-2 to TRBJ1-6; D unclear. Germline loops: CDR1 SGHTA, CDR2 FQGNSA. CDR3 length equals 11 residues. Trimming left V 4 bases short and J 14 bases short, with 9 bases between. The chain's CDR3 is CASSSAQALHF. In nucleotides, the CDR3 is TGTGCCAGCAGCTCCGCCCAAGCCCTCCACTTT.

J is TRBJ1-2 and V is TRBV18; D remains unclear. The V gene lost 6 bases and the J gene lost 3 bases, with 5 bases spanning the gap. This CDR3 is 11 amino acids long. The germline V gene has CDR1 KGHSH and CDR2 LQKENI. The CDR3 nucleotides are TGTGCCAGCTCGCCCGACTATGGCTACACCTTC. Protein sequence: CASSPDYGYTF.

This clonotype was seen a few times. This rearrangement joins TRBV29-1 to TRBJ2-3; TRBD2 matches at 13 bases. Germline CDR1 is SQVTM and CDR2 is ANQGSEA. The CDR3 is made up of 17 amino acids. V lost 2 bases to trimming and J lost 4 bases; unmatched junction nucleotides: 9. The CDR3 here is CSVETSGRVLGADTQYF. The CDR3 DNA follows: TGCAGCGTTGAAACTAGCGGGAGGGTCTTGGGCGCAGATACGCAGTATTTT.

V gene TRBV24-1 combines with J gene TRBJ2-3; TRBD2 might be the D (6 bases). This CDR3 spans 15 amino acids. The germline CDR1 and CDR2 sequences are KGHDR and SFDVKD. V lost 5 bases and J 0 bases, leaving 11 bases between the germline ends. CDR3 amino acids: CATSGRASSTDTQYF. CDR3 coding DNA: TGTGCCACCAGTGGGAGGGCCTCTAGCACAGATACGCAGTATTTT.

The gene calls are TRBV20-1 and TRBJ2-2; possible D gene TRBD1, 7 bases. The V end was cut by 3 bases, the J end by 6 bases, with 17 bases between. The CDR3 sequence is 15 residues long. Per germline, CDR1 DFQATT and CDR2 SNEGSKA (reference sequence). The CDR3 region has the DNA TGCAGTGCTAGGCCTTCGACAGGGACTCCCGGGGAGCTGTTTTTT. Translated: CSARPSTGTPGELFF.

The chain links TRBV27 to TRBJ1-2; maybe TRBD1 (5 bases). CDR3 length equals 17 residues. In germline, CDR1 is MNHEY, CDR2 SMNVEV (reference sequence). V lost 5 bases and J 7 bases, leaving 26 bases between the germline ends. CDR3 in DNA: TGTGCCAGCAGTCCAGGGTTTAGGGGAGGGTCAAGAGGTGGCTACACCTTC. Encoded protein: CASSPGFRGGSRGGYTF.

The count of this clonotype is one. The genes are TRBV2 and TRBJ2-3, with a tentative D call TRBD2 (7 bases). CDR1 SNHLY and CDR2 FYNNEI come from the germline V gene. This CDR3 has 13 residues. V lost 0 bases and J 8 bases, leaving 9 bases between the germline ends. The CDR3 nucleotides read TGTGCCAGCAGTGAAGCGGGGGGGCTTACGCAGTATTTT. Protein: CASSEAGGLTQYF.

The V and J genes are TRBV6-2 or TRBV6-3 and TRBJ2-5, with D unclear. Trimming took off 10 bases at V and 2 bases at J, with 11 bases between the two ends. The CDR3 has 12 amino acids. In germline, CDR1 is MNHEY, CDR2 SVGEGT. CDR3 amino acids: CATQDTQETQYF. Written as DNA, the CDR3 is TGTGCCACCCAAGACACACAAGAGACCCAGTACTTC.

In its sample, this clonotype was seen a few times. This sequence joins TRBV6-1 and TRBJ1-3, with 12 bases identical to TRBD1. The CDR3 length is 15 residues. Germline CDR1 and CDR2: MNHNS and SASEGT. The V and J ends lost 6 bases and 4 bases, in that order; junction bases with no gene match: 4. The DNA for the CDR3 is TGTGCCAGCAGAAGGGACAGGGGGCTGGGAAACACCATATATTTT. Amino acid sequence: CASRRDRGLGNTIYF.

V is TRBV12-3 or TRBV12-4 and J is TRBJ1-2; a weak D match, TRBD1 (5 bases). CDR3 length: 14 amino acids. Trimming pared 6 bases from V and 4 bases from J, leaving 15 bases between. Written as DNA, the CDR3 is TGTGCCAGCAGAGGCGCAGGGTCTCTCTATGGCTACACCTTC. Its protein product is CASRGAGSLYGYTF.

There are a few counts of this clonotype. V and J are TRBV10-3 and TRBJ1-2; tentative D call: TRBD1 (5 bases). The germline CDR1 and CDR2 sequences are ENHRY and SYGVKD. V lost 4 bases and J lost 5, with 11 bases in between. The CDR3 has 13 residues. This CDR3 reads CAISAGTEYGYTF. The DNA of the CDR3 is TGTGCCATCAGTGCGGGGACCGAGTATGGCTACACCTTC.

In DNA form, the CDR3 reads TGTGCCAGCGGCGGGAGGGACAATGAGCAGTTCTTC. Its translation: CASGGRDNEQFF. The chain combines TRBV7-9 with TRBJ2-1; 9 bases agree with TRBD2. From germline, CDR1 is SEHNR and CDR2 FQNEAQ (reference sequence). Trimming removed 8 bases from V and 5 bases from J; junction bases left unmatched: 1. The CDR3 is 12 amino acids.

This clonotype was observed a few times. This chain connects TRBV2 to TRBJ1-1; TRBD1 is a possible D gene (6 bases). Trimming shortened V by 9 bases and J by 1 base, and 6 bases separated the two germline ends. Germline values: CDR1 SNHLY, CDR2 FYNNEI. The length of the CDR3 is 11 residues. In DNA, the CDR3 is TGTGCCAGACAGGGGAACACTGAAGCTTTCTTT. Amino acids: CARQGNTEAFF.

This clonotype was picked up a small number of times. This chain connects TRBV2 to TRBJ2-7; TRBD1 is a possible D gene (6 bases). The CDR3 is 14 residues long. CDR1 is SNHLY, CDR2 FYNNEI, per germline. Deletions cut 4 bases from V and 2 bases from J, with 12 bases between. CDR3 sequence: CASSGQVTTYEQYF. CDR3 in DNA: TGTGCCAGCAGTGGACAGGTTACTACCTACGAGCAGTACTTC.

V gene TRBV20-1 combines with J gene TRBJ2-3; possibly TRBD1 or TRBD2 for D (5 bases each). The CDR3 runs 12 residues. The germline gives CDR1 DFQATT, CDR2 SNEGSKA (reference sequence). V was clipped by 1 base and J by 6 bases, with 8 bases between them. The CDR3 coding sequence is TGCAGTGCTAGAGGTGGGGACGATACGCAGTATTTT. Translated, it gives CSARGGDDTQYF.

This clonotype has only a few counts. The rearrangement uses TRBV6-5 and TRBJ1-2; no definite D call. V dropped 2 bases and J dropped 1 base, with 5 bases sitting between them. The length of the CDR3 is 13 residues. Germline CDR1 MNHEY, CDR2 SVGAGI. CDR3 sequence reads: CASSYGGNYGYTF. The CDR3 nucleotides are TGTGCCAGCAGTTACGGAGGTAACTATGGCTACACCTTC.

Comments on this clonotype: In this CDR3 the conserved last residue, phenylalanine or tryptophan, is missing, so a read error is likely. The rearrangement joins TRBV6-1 to TRBJ2-5; either TRBD1 or TRBD2 may supply D (6 bases each). The germline CDR1 and CDR2 sequences are MNHNS and SASEGT. This CDR3 contains 15 residues. V shed 7 bases and J shed 7 bases, with 22 bases lying between them. This CDR3 reads CASTPGATSSGTQYL. The CDR3 region has the DNA TGTGCCAGCACCCCGGGGGCCACCTCGTCGGGGACCCAGTACTTA.

The chain uses TRBV6-1 and TRBJ1-2; 7 bases map to TRBD1. Germline trimming cut 5 bases from V and 4 bases from J; bases unmatched to any gene: 7. The CDR3 runs to 14 residues. CDR1 and CDR2 (germline): MNHNS, SASEGT. The DNA of the CDR3 is TGTGCCAGCAGTAGGGCAGGGGGGTCCTATGGCTACACCTTC. Translated, it gives CASSRAGGSYGYTF.

V gene TRBV11-2 combines with J gene TRBJ2-1, with 9 bases aligning to TRBD2. In germline, CDR1 is SGHAT, CDR2 FQNNGV. This CDR3 is 14 amino acids long. Unmatched junction bases numbered 9, after V lost 8 bases and J lost 7 bases. The DNA of the CDR3 is TGTGCCAGCGTCGGCGGGAGGGTCAGTAATGAGCAGTTCTTC. Amino acids: CASVGGRVSNEQFF.

This clonotype was detected only a few times. An end of the junction does not agree with germline; a read error may underlie this. The rearrangement links TRBV19 to TRBJ2-5; TRBD1 agrees at 7 bases. The CDR3 length is 14 residues. From germline, CDR1 is LNHDA and CDR2 SQIVND (reference sequence). CDR3 in amino acids: CASSATGEQGTQYF. The CDR3 DNA reads as TGTGCCAGTAGTGCTACAGGGGAGCAAGGGACCCAGTACTTC.

The chain combines TRBV20-1 with TRBJ2-5; 7 bases align to TRBD1. Germline CDR1 DFQATT, CDR2 SNEGSKA (reference sequence). The V gene end was trimmed by 5 bases and the J gene end by 2 bases; junction bases not matched to a gene: 2. CDR3 length: 12 residues. CDR3 nucleotide sequence: TGCAGTGCTTCCAGGGGGCAAGAGACCCAGTACTTC. Amino acid sequence: CSASRGQETQYF.

The chain links TRBV7-2 to TRBJ2-1; 15 bases match TRBD2. CDR1 is SGHTA and CDR2 is FQGNSA in the germline V gene. V trimming: 5 bases; J trimming: 5 bases; junction bases outside the gene matches: 13. The CDR3 loop spans 19 amino acids. CDR3 residues: CASSQVGLAGGPSHNEQFF. CDR3 DNA: TGTGCCAGCAGCCAGGTGGGACTAGCGGGGGGACCTAGTCACAATGAGCAGTTCTTC. The entire variable domain, with the rest obtained from reference TRBV7-2 and TRBJ2-1, is as follows: GAGVSQSPSNKVTEKGKDVELRCDPISGHTALYWYRQSLGQGLEFLIYFQGNSAPDKSGLPSDRFSAERTGGSVSTLTIQRTQQEDSAVYLCASSQVGLAGGPSHNEQFFGPGTRLTVL.

The rearrangement joins TRBV20-1 to TRBJ1-2, with D maybe TRBD1 (6 bases). The V and J ends lost 6 bases and 7 bases respectively, with 21 bases between them. Germline V gene sequence: CDR1 DFQATT, CDR2 SNEGSKA (reference sequence). This CDR3 contains 14 residues. The CDR3 DNA sequence: TGCAGTGCAGACGGGGGCCAGGACTTCTCTGGCTACACCTTC. Translation: CSADGGQDFSGYTF.

J is TRBJ1-2 and V is TRBV7-9, with D hard to call. Germline CDR1 reads SEHNR; CDR2 reads FQNEAQ (reference sequence). V shed 4 bases and J shed 0 bases, with 12 bases lying between them. The CDR3 sequence is 15 residues long. CDR3 sequence: CASSSQSGPNYGYTF. DNA of the CDR3: TGTGCCAGCAGCTCCCAAAGCGGCCCTAACTATGGCTACACCTTC.

This clonotype showed up just a few times. The rearrangement uses TRBV6-1 and TRBJ1-1; possible D gene TRBD1, 5 bases. The CDR3 has 16 amino acids. V shed 2 bases and J shed 5 bases, with 18 bases lying between them. Germline-derived CDR1 and CDR2 are MNHNS and SASEGT. The DNA of the CDR3 is TGTGCCAGCAGTGAAAACTCGCTCGGGACGAGGACTGAAGCTTTCTTT. This gives the protein CASSENSLGTRTEAFF.

The chain couples TRBV20-1 to TRBJ2-3; D is unclear. The CDR3 is 14 residues long. V was clipped by 1 base and J by 0 bases, with 8 bases between them. Per germline, CDR1 DFQATT and CDR2 SNEGSKA (reference sequence). CDR3 sequence: CSARGITSTDTQYF. CDR3 bases: TGCAGTGCTAGAGGAATTACTAGCACAGATACGCAGTATTTT.

The sample holds a few counts of this clonotype. This CDR3 is CASSKAGVSNTEAFF. For the CDR3, the DNA is TGTGCCAGCAGCAAAGCCGGGGTGAGTAACACTGAAGCTTTCTTT. The V call is TRBV21-1, the J call TRBJ1-1. TRBV21-1 is assigned pseudogene status. The CDR3 spans 15 residues.